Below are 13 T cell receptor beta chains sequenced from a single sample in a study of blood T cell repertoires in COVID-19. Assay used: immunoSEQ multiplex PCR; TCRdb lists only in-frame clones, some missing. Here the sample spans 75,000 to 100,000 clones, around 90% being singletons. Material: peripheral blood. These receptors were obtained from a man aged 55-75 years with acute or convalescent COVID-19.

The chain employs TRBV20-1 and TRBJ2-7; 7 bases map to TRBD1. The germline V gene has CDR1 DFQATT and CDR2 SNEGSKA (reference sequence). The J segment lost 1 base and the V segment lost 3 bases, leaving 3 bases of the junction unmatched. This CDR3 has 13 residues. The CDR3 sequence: CSASRGLSYEQYF. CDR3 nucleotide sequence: TGCAGTGCTAGTAGGGGGCTATCCTACGAGCAGTACTTC.

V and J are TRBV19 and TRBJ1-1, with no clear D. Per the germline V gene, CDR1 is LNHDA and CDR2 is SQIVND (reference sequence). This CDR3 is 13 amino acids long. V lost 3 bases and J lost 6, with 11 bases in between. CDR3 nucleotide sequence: TGTGCCAGTAGTATCTGGAGAGGGTCTGAAGCTTTCTTT. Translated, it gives CASSIWRGSEAFF.

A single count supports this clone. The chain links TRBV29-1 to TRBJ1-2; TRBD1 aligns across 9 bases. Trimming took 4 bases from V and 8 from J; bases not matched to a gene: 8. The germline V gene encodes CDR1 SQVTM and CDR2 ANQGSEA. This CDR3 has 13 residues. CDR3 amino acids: CSVAPGTGRGYTF. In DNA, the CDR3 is TGCAGCGTTGCCCCGGGGACAGGGCGAGGCTACACCTTC.

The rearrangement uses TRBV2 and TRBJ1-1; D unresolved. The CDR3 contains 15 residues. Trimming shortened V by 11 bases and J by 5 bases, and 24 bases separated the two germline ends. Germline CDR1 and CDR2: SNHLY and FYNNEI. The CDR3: CARARTILGGTEAFF. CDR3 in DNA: TGTGCCCGAGCGAGGACGATCTTGGGAGGGACTGAAGCTTTCTTT.

CDR3 in amino acids: CASSQENRPGTYEQYF. CDR3 DNA: TGCGCCAGCAGCCAAGAGAATCGGCCAGGGACCTACGAGCAGTACTTC. V is TRBV4-3 and J is TRBJ2-7; D might be TRBD1 (5 bases). The CDR3 loop spans 16 amino acids. Between the trimmed V and J ends, which lost 0 bases and 2 bases, there was a span of 14 bases. Per the germline V gene, CDR1 is LGHNA and CDR2 is YSLEER.

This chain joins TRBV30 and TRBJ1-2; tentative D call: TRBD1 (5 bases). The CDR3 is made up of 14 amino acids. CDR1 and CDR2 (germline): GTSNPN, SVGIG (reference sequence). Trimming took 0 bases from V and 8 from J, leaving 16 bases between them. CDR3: CAWSVSVGAGGYTF. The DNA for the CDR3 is TGTGCCTGGAGTGTAAGCGTAGGGGCTGGCGGCTACACCTTC.

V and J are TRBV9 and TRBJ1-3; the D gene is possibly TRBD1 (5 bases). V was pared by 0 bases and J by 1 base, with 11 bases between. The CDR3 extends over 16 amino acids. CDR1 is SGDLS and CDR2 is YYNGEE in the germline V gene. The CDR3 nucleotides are TGTGCCAGCAGCGTAGGGACATCGCTTTCTGGAAACACCATATATTTT. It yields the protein CASSVGTSLSGNTIYF.

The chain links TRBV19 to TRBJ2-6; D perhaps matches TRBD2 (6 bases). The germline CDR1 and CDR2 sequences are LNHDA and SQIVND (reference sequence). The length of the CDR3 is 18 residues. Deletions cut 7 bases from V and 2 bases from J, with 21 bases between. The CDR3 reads CASTATWGDRAGANVLTF. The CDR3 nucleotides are TGTGCCAGTACCGCGACGTGGGGGGATAGGGCTGGGGCCAACGTCCTGACTTTC.

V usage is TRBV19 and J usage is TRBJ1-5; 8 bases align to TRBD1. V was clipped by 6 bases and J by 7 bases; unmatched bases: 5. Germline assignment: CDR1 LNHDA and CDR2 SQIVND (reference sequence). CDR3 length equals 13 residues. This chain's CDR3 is CASSQGAGQPQHF. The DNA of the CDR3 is TGTGCCAGTAGCCAGGGGGCTGGGCAGCCCCAGCATTTT.

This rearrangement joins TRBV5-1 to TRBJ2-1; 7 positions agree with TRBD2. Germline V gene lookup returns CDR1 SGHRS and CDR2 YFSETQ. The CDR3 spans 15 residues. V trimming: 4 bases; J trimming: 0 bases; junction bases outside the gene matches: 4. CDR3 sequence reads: CASSPWGGSYNEQFF. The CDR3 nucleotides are TGCGCCAGCAGCCCCTGGGGGGGCTCCTACAATGAGCAGTTCTTC. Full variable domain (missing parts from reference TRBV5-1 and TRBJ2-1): KAGVTQTPRYLIKTRGQQVTLSCSPISGHRSVSWYQQTPGQGLQFLFEYFSETQRNKGNFPGRFSGRQFSNSRSEMNVSTLELGDSALYLCASSPWGGSYNEQFFGPGTRLTVL.

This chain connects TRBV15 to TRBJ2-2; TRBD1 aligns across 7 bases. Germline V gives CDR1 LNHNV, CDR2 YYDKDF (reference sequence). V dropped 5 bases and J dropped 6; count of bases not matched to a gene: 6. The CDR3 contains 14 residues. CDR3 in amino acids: CATSWNRGAGELFF. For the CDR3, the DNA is TGTGCCACCAGCTGGAACAGGGGAGCCGGGGAGCTGTTTTTT.

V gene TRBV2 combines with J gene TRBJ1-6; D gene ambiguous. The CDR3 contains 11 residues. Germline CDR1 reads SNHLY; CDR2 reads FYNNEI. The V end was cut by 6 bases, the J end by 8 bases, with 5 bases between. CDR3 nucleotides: TGTGCCAGCAGCCGTGATTCACCCCTCCACTTT. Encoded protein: CASSRDSPLHF.

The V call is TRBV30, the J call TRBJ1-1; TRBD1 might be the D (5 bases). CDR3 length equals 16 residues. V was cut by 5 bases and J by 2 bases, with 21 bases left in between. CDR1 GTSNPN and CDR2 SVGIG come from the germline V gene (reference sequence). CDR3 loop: CAWAFPGAGGNTEAFF. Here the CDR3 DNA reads TGTGCCTGGGCGTTTCCCGGGGCCGGGGGTAACACTGAAGCTTTCTTT. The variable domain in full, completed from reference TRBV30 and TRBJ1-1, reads SQTIHQWPATLVQPVGSPLSLECTVEGTSNPNLYWYRQAAGRGLQLLFYSVGIGQISSEVPQNLSASRPQDRQFILSSKKLLLSDSGFYLCAWAFPGAGGNTEAFFGQGTRLTVV.